The TCR beta chain described here comes from a study of neoadjuvant anti-PD-1 for oral cavity cancer. CDR3 length: 11 amino acids. V lost 5 bases, J lost 6 bases, and 7 bases lay in between. The V gene's germline CDR1 is GTSNPN and CDR2 SVGIG (reference sequence). The table came from immunoSEQ multiplex PCR; TCRdb's copy has only in-frame clones and leaves some out. The repertoire has more than 10,000 clones, less than 70% of them found once; the top ten carry 2% to 2.5%. V and J are TRBV30 and TRBJ1-4; D is ambiguous. This sequence was found in a person aged 35-79 years with oral cavity squamous cell carcinoma. The specimen comprised PBMCs, sampled before nivolumab (anti-PD-1) treatment. The CDR3 is CAWSQDEKLFF. The CDR3 bases are TGTGCCTGGTCCCAAGATGAAAAACTGTTTTTT.